This paragraph reports one T cell receptor (beta chain). There is no known antigen for this receptor. No base qualities exist here, and no much larger clone lies one base off it. The data were taken from a study of regulatory T cells in long-lasting Graves disease (dated by TCRdb to the early 2020s). About the study as a whole: In the newly diagnosed Graves' disease group, patients had been taking antithyroid drugs for less than 3 months. Persistent Graves' disease patients were compared with newly diagnosed Graves' disease patients by peripheral blood TCR sequencing and RNA sequencing. The study was registered as a clinical trial and conducted in China. A total of roughly 35 samples underwent TCR sequencing: around 13 from persistent and about 20 from newly diagnosed Graves' disease patients.

Receptors were amplified or captured by multiplex PCR. The reads were generated on an Illumina HiSeq 4000. iRepertoire HTBI primers and Arm-PCR amplification of CDR3 regions were used to construct TCR beta libraries. PCR products were gel purified before sequencing. As for how the authors treated the data: Across samples, roughly 60 TRBV and 13 to 15 TRBJ segments were identified and used for gene usage analysis of CDR3 amino acid clonotypes. COPE and FqMerger were used to merge the filtered high-quality paired reads into contigs. BLAST was used to align contigs to IMGT TRBV, TRBD and TRBJ reference genes, and CDR3 was defined according to IMGT. Highly expanded clones were defined as clonotypes with a frequency above 0.1%. Shannon entropy served as the measure of repertoire diversity, while the Gini coefficient captured V-J evenness. Public clonotypes were defined as clonotypes shared by more than one individual. TCRdb passed the public sequencing reads through fastp at Q25 and MiXCR, retaining productive beta sequences. Rows merge per CDR3 protein into single entries with the most common DNA and genes. TCRdb, rather than the study authors, made the V and J calls. The sample table records 450,000 to 500,000 distinct CDR3 sequences; around 15% of these occur just once. The ten largest clones represent about 12% of the sample.

CDR3 length: 18 amino acids, cysteine to phenylalanine. Here the CDR3 DNA is all that survives: 54 bases in frame from base 1. Trimming accounts for 0 bases at V and 0 bases at J, while the number of junction bases matched to no gene is 4. According to the germline V gene, CDR1 reads SGHRS and CDR2 reads YFSETQ. Per the publication, the time point label means: newly diagnosed GD, antithyroid drugs for less than 3 months. For both TCR sequencing and RNA sequencing, RNA was extracted from PBMCs using TRIzol. The diagnosis of Graves' disease was made according to American Thyroid Association guidelines. Patients were recruited from an endocrinology department in Xi'an, China. Each patient gave approximately 10 milliliters of peripheral blood, collected in an EDTA anticoagulant tube. PBMCs were isolated by Ficoll Paque Plus density gradient separation without further T cell sorting. An Agilent 2100 Bioanalyzer and agarose gel were used to check RNA quality, while a NanoDrop 2000 measured RNA concentration.

Study-wide conclusions, independent of this receptor: Only peripheral blood was studied, because thyroid tissue, the primary lesion, was inaccessible. The authors noted that the small sample size was a limitation that may lower accuracy. Sequencing and analysis were limited to the TCR beta chain. TRBV28, TRBJ1-2 and TRBJ2-5 were preferentially used in persistent disease, while TRBV20-1 and TRBJ2-1 were favored in newly diagnosed disease. A larger number of public clonotypes was shared among persistent patients (fewer than 3,000) than among newly diagnosed patients (roughly 980). Persistent Graves' disease patients showed lower TCR Shannon entropy and fewer highly expanded clones than newly diagnosed patients, suggesting clonal expansion.

The data were also submitted as part of a second study, on T cells in Graves' hyperthyroidism and ophthalmopathy. Per that second paper: Graves' hyperthyroidism was defined as stable when no progression to ophthalmopathy occurred over 18 months of follow-up. Hyperthyroidism patients were newly diagnosed, had a disease duration of under 2 months, and were aged 18 to 65 years. Any patient with an uncontrolled infection, another autoimmune disease, pregnancy or lactation was excluded. Diagnoses were based on clinical symptoms, serum thyroxine and TRAb, thyroid ultrasound and orbital computed tomography. A first-round RT-PCR of the TCR CDR3 used the HTBI primer set with the Qiagen OneStep RT-PCR kit. Blood samples also contained most of the expanded thyroid clonotypes (frequency above 0.001), which suggests that blood repertoires may reflect thyroid immune responses. A 13 V-J signature model separated ophthalmopathy from stable hyperthyroidism, with roughly 88% sensitivity and around 84% specificity in cross-validation and 80%/75% in testing. During validation, the model predicted progression to ophthalmopathy a median of roughly six months ahead of onset, with almost 71% sensitivity and 72% to 80% specificity. To identify distinguishing TCR V-J signatures, a discovery cohort of about 95 patients was used, comprising 40 to 45 with Graves' ophthalmopathy and around 57 with stable Graves' hyperthyroidism. Prospective prediction of ophthalmopathy was tested in an independent validation cohort consisting of about 19 hyperthyroidism patients and around 16 patients who later progressed to ophthalmopathy. The 95 to 100 discovery patients were randomly divided into training and test sets at a 7:3 ratio. In about 6 Graves' hyperthyroidism patients, the study also compared T-cell repertoires from thyroid tissue with T-cell repertoires from blood. After blood sampling, hyperthyroidism patients were treated with methimazole at a starting dose of 30 mg daily, and ophthalmopathy patients were treated with high-dose intravenous methylprednisolone. The libraries were constructed in a second round of multiplex PCR and then size-selected and purified. Libraries were sequenced paired-end with 100 bp reads on an Illumina HiSeq2000. Raw data were processed with SOAPnuke, discarding reads with adapters, uncalled bases, mean Phred below 15, or no exact constant-primer or identifier match. High-quality paired reads were merged with COPE v1.2.5, and unique nucleotide sequences were defined as clonotypes. MiTCR v1.1 was used to align the clonotypes against IMGT TRBV, TRBD and TRBJ reference segments. Only V-J combinations with frequency above 0.0001, covering about 99% of repertoires, were analysed. A TCS score was defined as the ratio of F50 (clonal expansion) to E x V (chaos), with BLOSUM62-based TCRdist applied between CDR3 peptides within each V-J. Welch's t-statistics and random forest reduced roughly 530 V-J features to around 14, which were used in a naive Bayes classifier (R e1071). No statistical method was used to set the sample size in advance, and investigators knew the group allocation. According to the paper, TCR Vbeta CDR3 sequencing was carried out on 135 peripheral blood samples, which came from under 50 ophthalmopathy, 75 or so hyperthyroidism and roughly 17 progressor patients.

Here the chain combines TRBV5-1 and TRBJ2-6; 9 of the junction bases match TRBD1. Sequenced material: peripheral blood mononuclear cells (PBMCs), taken at new diagnosis, from a patient treated with antithyroid drugs. This clonotype originated in a man aged 35 to 55 with Graves disease. Donor details come from another sample of the same person, matched by shared clones. The base sequence is TGCGCCAGCAGCTTGGTTGGGACAGGGCACTCTGGGGCCAACGTCCTGACTTTC. Its protein is CASSLVGTGHSGANVLTF.